This is a list of T cell receptor beta chains from one sample in a study of blood T cells in healthy people across ages. TCRdb independently ran MiXCR on the 5' RACE reads; one entry per CDR3 protein. The sample contains roughly 800,000 distinct CDR3 sequences, roughly 40% of which appear only once. The specimen was blood. The receptors here all came from a man aged 18 to 30 in good health. Each CDR3 is given with its conserved first and last residue. Fields, in order: D gene, clone size, J gene, V gene, CDR3 protein, CDR3 DNA. D genes are given only for firm matches. Clone size appears in some rows only: once, few, many, or a class for an expanded clone.

TRBD1 | . | TRBJ2-1 | TRBV4-1 | CASSRRIPGQGLGEQFF | TGCGCCAGCAGCCGCCGAATCCCCGGACAGGGACTTGGTGAGCAGTTCTTC
. | . | TRBJ2-2 | TRBV9 | CASTRGLISSTGELFF | TGTGCCAGCACGCGGGGGCTGATTTCCTCCACCGGGGAGCTGTTTTTT
TRBD1 | few | TRBJ2-7 | TRBV5-1 | CASSPYVQGAHGEQYF | TGCGCCAGCAGCCCGTACGTCCAGGGGGCGCATGGCGAGCAGTACTTC
. | . | TRBJ1-1 | TRBV25-1 | CASSERANTEAFF | TGTGCCAGCAGTGAACGGGCGAACACTGAAGCTTTCTTT
. | few | TRBJ2-3 | TRBV6-7 | CAIPGDCHLAWDTQYF | TGTGCCATCCCCGGCGACTGTCATCTAGCATGGGATACGCAGTATTTT
. | . | TRBJ1-1 | TRBV12-3/TRBV12-4 | CASSFFGRGAEAFF | TGTGCCAGCAGTTTTTTTGGGAGGGGGGCTGAAGCTTTCTTT
. | many | TRBJ2-7 | TRBV4-3 | CASSQEDRNSYEQYF | TGTGCCAGCAGCCAAGAAGACAGGAACTCCTACGAGCAGTACTTC
. | . | TRBJ2-7 | TRBV4-1 | CASSPGDPYEQYF | TGCGCCAGCAGCCCGGGAGACCCCTACGAGCAGTACTTC
. | few | TRBJ1-1 | TRBV5-6 | CASSALPGGWTEAFF | TGTGCCAGCAGCGCCCTCCCGGGGGGCTGGACTGAAGCTTTCTTT
. | many | TRBJ2-3 | TRBV5-1 | CASSLVGVSDTQYF | TGCGCCAGCAGCTTGGTGGGGGTCTCAGATACGCAGTATTTT
. | . | TRBJ2-3 | TRBV7-8 | CASSLEVTGTQYF | TGTGCCAGCAGCTTAGAGGTCACAGGTACGCAGTATTTT
. | . | TRBJ2-7 | TRBV9 | CASSVGGGLAASGEQYF | TGTGCCAGCAGCGTAGGTGGGGGGCTAGCGGCCTCCGGCGAGCAGTACTTC
TRBD1 | few | TRBJ1-4 | TRBV20-1 | CSAQGQGTGATNEKLFF | TGCAGTGCTCAGGGACAGGGGACCGGAGCAACTAATGAAAAACTGTTTTTT
TRBD2 | few | TRBJ2-1 | TRBV5-1 | CASSRTSGGIHEQFF | TGCGCCAGCAGCAGGACTAGCGGGGGGATCCATGAGCAGTTCTTC
. | . | TRBJ1-1 | TRBV5-6 | CASSFERVLTEAFF | TGTGCCAGCAGTTTTGAGCGGGTTCTCACTGAAGCTTTCTTT
. | . | TRBJ2-7 | TRBV7-2 | CASSLGTISSYEQYF | TGTGCCAGCAGCTTAGGGACCATCAGCTCCTACGAGCAGTACTTC
. | . | TRBJ2-7 | TRBV9 | CASGGNNEQYF | TGTGCCAGCGGGGGTAACAATGAGCAGTACTTC
. | . | TRBJ2-7 | TRBV24-1 | CATLMWVNYNEQYF | TGTGCCACCCTGATGTGGGTCAACTACAATGAGCAGTACTTC
. | . | TRBJ2-7 | TRBV3-1 | CASSQSVVSYEQYF | TGTGCCAGCAGCCAGTCGGTCGTCTCCTACGAGCAGTACTTC
. | many | TRBJ1-1 | TRBV20-1 | CSARGVLESSEAFF | TGCAGTGCTAGAGGGGTTTTGGAAAGTTCTGAAGCTTTCTTT
TRBD1 | few | TRBJ2-5 | TRBV7-8 | CASSTRQGSKETQYF | TGTGCCAGCAGCACCAGACAGGGGTCGAAAGAGACCCAGTACTTC
TRBD1 | . | TRBJ1-2 | TRBV29-1 | CSVEGQGDGYTF | TGCAGCGTTGAAGGACAGGGCGATGGCTACACCTTC
. | . | TRBJ2-7 | TRBV20-1 | CSARPRVFDEQYF | TGCAGTGCTAGACCCAGGGTTTTCGACGAGCAGTACTTC
. | . | TRBJ2-7 | TRBV11-2 | CASSISGLPYNEQYF | TGTGCCAGCAGCATATCGGGACTCCCCTACAATGAGCAGTACTTC
. | . | TRBJ2-1 | TRBV5-5 | CTSSLEGNVYNEQFF | TGTACCAGCAGCTTGGAGGGAAACGTCTACAATGAGCAGTTCTTC
. | . | TRBJ2-7 | TRBV6-6 | CASSPRGAYEQYF | TGTGCCAGCAGTCCCAGGGGGGCCTACGAGCAGTACTTC
. | . | TRBJ2-1 | TRBV2 | CASKGTSGASQFF | TGTGCCAGCAAAGGTACTAGTGGAGCGTCCCAGTTCTTC
TRBD2 | . | TRBJ2-3 | TRBV20-1 | CSARALAGGRALDTQYF | TGCAGTGCCAGAGCTCTAGCGGGGGGGCGTGCTTTGGATACGCAGTATTTT
. | many | TRBJ2-1 | TRBV5-1 | CASSLEPSSYNEQFF | TGCGCCAGCAGCTTGGAACCCAGCTCCTACAATGAGCAGTTCTTC
. | few | TRBJ2-6 | TRBV7-9 | CASSYRDSGANVLTF | TGTGCCAGCAGCTACAGGGACTCTGGGGCCAACGTCCTGACTTTC
. | . | TRBJ1-1 | TRBV7-2 | CASSLSGERNTEAFF | TGTGCCAGCAGCTTATCAGGGGAGAGGAACACTGAAGCTTTCTTT
. | few | TRBJ1-2 | TRBV2 | CASSQKDPYGYTF | TGTGCCAGCAGTCAGAAGGACCCCTATGGCTACACCTTC
TRBD1 | . | TRBJ2-5 | TRBV12-5 | CASGSYPRDSGTQYF | TGTGCTAGTGGTTCCTACCCCCGGGACAGCGGGACCCAGTACTTC
. | few | TRBJ2-3 | TRBV7-3 | CASKTGNTDTQYF | TGTGCCAGCAAGACGGGGAACACAGATACGCAGTATTTT
TRBD2 | . | TRBJ2-3 | TRBV9 | CASNAAGGLYGTDTQYF | TGTGCCAGCAACGCGGCGGGGGGGCTCTATGGCACAGATACGCAGTATTTT
. | few | TRBJ1-5 | TRBV7-2 | CASSSRINQPQHF | TGTGCCAGCAGCTCCAGAATCAATCAGCCCCAGCATTTT
TRBD1 | . | TRBJ2-3 | TRBV4-3 | CASSQLGQGRADTQYF | TGCGCCAGCAGCCAACTTGGACAGGGGAGGGCAGATACGCAGTATTTT
. | few | TRBJ2-3 | TRBV20-1 | CSARDLVRGTDTQYF | TGCAGTGCTAGAGATCTGGTCCGCGGCACAGATACGCAGTATTTT
. | few | TRBJ1-4 | TRBV5-5 | CASSLEGRDNEKLFF | TGTGCCAGCAGCTTGGAAGGTCGTGATAATGAAAAACTGTTTTTT
. | . | TRBJ2-7 | TRBV2 | CTSSGDRSGYEQYF | TGTACCAGCAGTGGTGACAGGAGTGGGTACGAGCAGTACTTC
. | . | TRBJ2-1 | TRBV4-3 | CVSSQTGRNPYNEQFF | TGCGTCAGCAGCCAAACGGGCAGGAACCCTTACAATGAGCAGTTCTTC
TRBD1 | . | TRBJ2-5 | TRBV20-1 | CSAWTGAGNEQYF | TGCAGTGCTTGGACAGGGGCGGGCAATGAGCAGTACTTC
. | few | TRBJ2-7 | TRBV7-2 | CASSPRSGGPYEQYF | TGTGCCAGCAGTCCTCGATCTGGGGGTCCCTACGAGCAGTACTTC
TRBD1 | . | TRBJ1-1 | TRBV5-6 | CASSLGSGGLNEAFF | TGTGCCAGCAGCTTGGGGTCAGGGGGCTTAAATGAAGCTTTCTTT
. | many | TRBJ1-1 | TRBV20-1 | CSARSGDTEAFF | TGCAGTGCTAGATCAGGAGACACTGAAGCTTTCTTT
. | . | TRBJ2-7 | TRBV30 | CAWRLSSLGEQYF | TGTGCCTGGAGACTATCGAGCCTTGGCGAGCAGTACTTC
TRBD2 | few | TRBJ2-3 | TRBV10-3 | CAITSGGAADTQYF | TGTGCCATCACAAGCGGGGGAGCCGCAGATACGCAGTATTTT
. | . | TRBJ1-4 | TRBV29-1 | CSVGGRTSEKLFF | TGCAGCGTTGGTGGCAGGACTTCTGAAAAACTGTTTTTT
. | few | TRBJ1-2 | TRBV6-2/TRBV6-3 | CASSYGWTTNYGYTF | TGTGCCAGCAGTTATGGGTGGACTACTAACTATGGCTACACCTTC
TRBD1 | few | TRBJ1-1 | TRBV20-1 | CSAGTGGRGTEAFF | TGCAGTGCTGGGACAGGGGGAAGGGGCACTGAAGCTTTCTTT
. | . | TRBJ2-3 | TRBV7-8 | CASSLEGGEIDTQYF | TGTGCCAGCAGCTTAGAGGGCGGGGAAATAGATACGCAGTATTTT
TRBD1 | . | TRBJ1-2 | TRBV6-6 | CASTISTGSYTF | TGTGCCAGCACCATATCGACAGGGAGCTACACCTTC
TRBD1 | . | TRBJ2-1 | TRBV6-5 | CASRTGVETQFF | TGTGCCAGCCGGACAGGGGTTGAGACCCAGTTCTTC
. | few | TRBJ1-1 | TRBV30 | CAWILPGLGRAEAFF | TGTGCCTGGATTTTGCCGGGCCTCGGTCGCGCTGAAGCTTTCTTT